This T cell receptor beta chain stems from a study of cytomegalovirus exposure and HLA in healthy donors. Study in general: Approximately 85 million unique TCRs from HLA-typed donors were held in an early release of data. Study-wide results and limits: The study designated about 180 TCR beta chains cytomegalovirus-associated.

Both 60 Vbeta primers and 13 Jbeta primers went into the PCR. Original handling: Per a later analysis, the number of unique TCR beta chains was some 80 million, of which 9 million to 12 million were shared. Clones were read by immunoSEQ multiplex PCR, and TCRdb kept only the in-frame ones, dropping some. V, J and clone size were drawn from that table, and D and trimming were deduced from the DNA. The sample consists of fewer than 50,000 clones, over 65% of them appearing once. Details on this clone: Its cognate antigen is unknown.

Germline assignment: CDR1 SGHTA and CDR2 FQGNSA. V lost 4 bases and J lost 5; bases outside the gene matches: 5. The CDR3 contains 15 residues. The sample was PBMCs. The receptor comes from a man in his forties or fifties in good health and CMV-seropositive. The chain couples TRBV7-2 to TRBJ1-3, with 10 nucleotides matching TRBD1. The CDR3 bases are TGTGCCAGCAGCTCCGGGACAGGGGCCCGAAACACCATATATTTT. Amino acid sequence: CASSSGTGARNTIYF.